This T cell receptor (beta chain) emerged from a study of cytomegalovirus exposure and HLA in healthy donors. Study-wide results and limits: With later analysis, a missense DCLRE1C variant became linked to TCR beta V- and J-gene trimming.

The CDR3 consists of 14 residues. Germline lookup yields CDR1 SGDLS and CDR2 YYNGEE. The V segment lost 4 bases and the J segment 3 bases; nucleotides outside the gene matches: 4. The PCR used 60 Vbeta and 13 Jbeta primers. The protocol was immunoSEQ multiplex PCR, while the TCRdb copy is restricted to in-frame clones and leaves out a portion. Counted here are about 160,000 clones, around 79% occurring once; the ten biggest clones make up roughly 7%. As for this clone: Its antigen is as yet unknown.

The TCR originated in a male donor in good health and CMV-seropositive. The V call is TRBV9, the J call TRBJ2-7; 10 bases fit TRBD2. The source material was PBMCs. As DNA, the CDR3 is TGTGCCAGCAGCCCAGGGACTAGCGACTACGAGCAGTACTTC. This encodes CASSPGTSDYEQYF.